Shown below are 3 T cell receptor beta chains from a single sample sequenced in a study of vaccination and CD4 T cells after COVID-19. Specified treatment: approximately nine-day PBMC culture with coronavirus spike peptide pools or control peptides (ViraFEST assay). At the Johns Hopkins FTIC core, DNA taken from cultured CD4+ T cells was sequenced by way of the Oncomine TCR Beta short-read assay. TCRdb processed the PCR reads anew with MiXCR; each CDR3 protein has one entry. The repertoire holds more than 10,000 distinct CDR3 sequences, with 35% to 55% as singletons. Antigens for these TCRs are unknown. This material consisted of CD4+ T cells from blood, cultured in vitro, taken before SARS-CoV-2 vaccination. Receptor source: a human donor who had recovered from COVID-19.

Only a few counts were recorded for this clonotype. The chain couples TRBV7-8 to TRBJ1-2, with 9 bases aligning to TRBD1. CDR3 length: 13 amino acids. Germline-derived CDR1 and CDR2 are SGHVS and FQNEAQ. V lost 5 bases, J lost 6 bases, and 4 bases stayed unmatched. This CDR3 is CASSQYRGHGYTF. Written as DNA, the CDR3 is TGTGCCAGCAGCCAATACAGGGGGCATGGCTACACCTTC.

This chain links TRBV29-1 with TRBJ2-4; D remains ambiguous. Germline V gives CDR1 SQVTM, CDR2 ANQGSEA. The V end was cut by 2 bases, the J end by 6 bases, with 5 bases between. The CDR3 runs to 11 residues. The chain's CDR3 is CSVEFGNIQYF. DNA for the CDR3: TGCAGCGTTGAATTTGGAAACATTCAGTACTTC.

This chain joins TRBV6-4 and TRBJ2-2; no firm D call. V dropped 2 bases and J dropped 4 bases, with 8 bases sitting between them. Germline CDR1 and CDR2: MRHNA and SNTAGT. The CDR3 contains 14 residues. In nucleotides, the CDR3 is TGTGCCAGCAGTGACCAGCTGGGCACCGGGGAGCTGTTTTTT. It is translated as CASSDQLGTGELFF.